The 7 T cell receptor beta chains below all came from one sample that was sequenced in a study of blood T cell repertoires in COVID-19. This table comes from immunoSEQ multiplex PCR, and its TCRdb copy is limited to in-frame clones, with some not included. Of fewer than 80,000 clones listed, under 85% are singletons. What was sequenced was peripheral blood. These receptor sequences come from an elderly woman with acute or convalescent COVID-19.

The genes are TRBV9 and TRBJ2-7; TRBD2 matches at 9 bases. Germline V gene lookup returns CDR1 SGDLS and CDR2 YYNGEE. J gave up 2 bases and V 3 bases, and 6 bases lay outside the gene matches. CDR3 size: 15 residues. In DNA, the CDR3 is TGTGCCAGCAGCGGCGGGCTAGCGGGGACCTACGAGCAGTACTTC. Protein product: CASSGGLAGTYEQYF.

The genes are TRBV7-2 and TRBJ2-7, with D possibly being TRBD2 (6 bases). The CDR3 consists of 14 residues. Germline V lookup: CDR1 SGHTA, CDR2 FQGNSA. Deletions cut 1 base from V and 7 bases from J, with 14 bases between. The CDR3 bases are TGTGCCAGCAGCTTAGGATTTTCCAGCGGGGAGCAGTACTTC. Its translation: CASSLGFSSGEQYF.

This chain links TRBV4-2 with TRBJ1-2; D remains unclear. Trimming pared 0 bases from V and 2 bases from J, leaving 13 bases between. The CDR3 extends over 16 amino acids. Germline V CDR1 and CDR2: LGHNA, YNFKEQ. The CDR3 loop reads CASSQDLEQRNYGYTF. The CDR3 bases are TGTGCCAGCAGCCAAGATTTAGAACAGAGAAACTATGGCTACACCTTC.

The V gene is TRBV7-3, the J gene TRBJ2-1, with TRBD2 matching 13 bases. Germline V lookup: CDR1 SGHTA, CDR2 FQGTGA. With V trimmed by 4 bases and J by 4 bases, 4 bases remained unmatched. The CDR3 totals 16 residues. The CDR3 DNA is TGTGCCAGCAGCTCCAGACTAGCGGGAGGTTACAATGAGCAGTTCTTC. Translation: CASSSRLAGGYNEQFF.

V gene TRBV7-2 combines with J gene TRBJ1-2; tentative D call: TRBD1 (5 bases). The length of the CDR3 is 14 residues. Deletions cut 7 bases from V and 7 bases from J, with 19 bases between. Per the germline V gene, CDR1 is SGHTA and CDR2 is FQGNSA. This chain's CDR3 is CASNGDSVGSGYTF. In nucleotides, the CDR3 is TGTGCCAGCAACGGCGACAGTGTAGGAAGTGGCTACACCTTC.

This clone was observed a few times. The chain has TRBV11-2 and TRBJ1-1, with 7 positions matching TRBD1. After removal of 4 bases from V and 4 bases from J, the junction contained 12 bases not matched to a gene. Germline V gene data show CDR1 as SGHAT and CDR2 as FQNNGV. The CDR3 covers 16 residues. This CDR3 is CASSSPGDSVGTEAFF. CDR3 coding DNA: TGTGCCAGCAGCTCACCAGGGGACAGCGTGGGCACTGAAGCTTTCTTT.

CDR3 loop: CASSFGTGISYNEQFF. In DNA form, the CDR3 reads TGCGCCAGCAGCTTCGGGACAGGGATCTCCTACAATGAGCAGTTCTTC. The chain recombines TRBV5-1 with TRBJ2-1, with 9 bases identical to TRBD1. Germline V gene sequence: CDR1 SGHRS, CDR2 YFSETQ. J lost 0 bases, V lost 2 bases, and 3 bases had no gene match. CDR3 length: 16 amino acids.